The 16 T cell receptor beta chains below come from one sample, sequenced in a study of shared clonotypes between healthy human individuals. Sequencing used immunoSEQ multiplex PCR; TCRdb keeps in-frame clones, though not all of them. The sample includes about 600,000 clones, around 76% of them seen just once. Sequenced input: PBMCs. The receptors originated from a woman aged 40 to 50 in good health. Some clones in this sample may be carry-over from other donors' samples.

The J gene is TRBJ2-7, the V gene TRBV6-1, with D tentatively TRBD1 (6 bases). Germline V gene sequence: CDR1 MNHNS, CDR2 SASEGT. Deletions cut 2 bases from V and 1 base from J, with 12 bases between. The CDR3 totals 15 residues. The CDR3 region is CASSESQGPSYEQYF. The CDR3 DNA reads as TGTGCCAGCAGTGAATCACAGGGACCTTCCTACGAGCAGTACTTC.

This clone was seen a handful of times. V gene TRBV6-1 combines with J gene TRBJ2-7, with TRBD1 identical over 10 bases. This CDR3 is 15 amino acids long. CDR1 is MNHNS and CDR2 is SASEGT in the germline V gene. With V trimmed by 0 bases and J by 7 bases, 6 bases remained unmatched. The CDR3: CASSEAGGQGREQYF. Written as DNA, the CDR3 is TGTGCCAGCAGTGAAGCGGGGGGACAGGGGAGAGAGCAGTACTTC.

The chain has TRBV2 and TRBJ1-1; 11 positions match TRBD1. The CDR3 runs to 15 residues. From germline, CDR1 is SNHLY and CDR2 FYNNEI. Trimming cost V 6 bases and J 5 bases; bases outside gene matches: 8. The CDR3 here is CASRRTGTGGTEAFF. The CDR3, as DNA: TGTGCCAGCAGACGCACCGGGACAGGGGGGACTGAAGCTTTCTTT.

This clone was seen only once. This sequence may be a read error, since a much larger clone differs from it by one base. The chain employs TRBV4-3 and TRBJ2-3; D gene ambiguous. Germline assignment: CDR1 LGHNA and CDR2 YSLEER. The CDR3 runs to 15 residues. V lost 4 bases and J 0 bases, leaving 11 bases between the germline ends. The CDR3, as DNA: TGCGCCAGCAGCCGAGAGTGGGCTAGCACAGATACGCAGTATTTT. Its protein is CASSREWASTDTQYF.

The CDR3 bases are TGTGCCAGCAGCCATCACAGTGCCTCCTACGAGCAGTACTTC. Translated, it gives CASSHHSASYEQYF. This chain connects TRBV7-2 to TRBJ2-7; no reliable D call. Germline V gives CDR1 SGHTA, CDR2 FQGNSA. The V end was cut by 5 bases, the J end by 0 bases, with 11 bases between. CDR3 length equals 14 residues.

The gene calls are TRBV7-3 and TRBJ1-1, with 7 nucleotides matching TRBD1. Trimming removed 5 bases from V and 0 bases from J; junction bases left unmatched: 6. The CDR3 length is 15 residues. In germline, CDR1 is SGHTA, CDR2 FQGTGA. The CDR3 loop is CASSRWTGMNTEAFF. CDR3 bases: TGTGCCAGCAGCCGCTGGACAGGAATGAACACTGAAGCTTTCTTT.

The chain has TRBV27 and TRBJ2-1, with D possibly matching TRBD2 (6 bases). Per germline, CDR1 MNHEY and CDR2 SMNVEV (reference sequence). The CDR3 extends over 16 amino acids. Trimming shortened V by 2 bases and J by 2 bases, and 13 bases separated the two germline ends. The DNA of the CDR3 is TGTGCCAGCAGTTTACGGCGGGACGTCACCTACAATGAGCAGTTCTTC. Amino acid sequence: CASSLRRDVTYNEQFF.

The chain carries TRBV7-8 and TRBJ2-7; 9 positions agree with TRBD2. Trimming at V came to 1 base and at J to 1 base, leaving 8 bases not matched to a gene. CDR1 is SGHVS, CDR2 FQNEAQ, per germline. The CDR3 contains 17 residues. Here the CDR3 DNA reads TGTGCCAGCAGCTTAGGGGTACTAGCGGGTTTTTCCTACGAGCAGTACTTC. Its translation: CASSLGVLAGFSYEQYF. Full variable domain (remainder filled in from reference TRBV7-8 and TRBJ2-7): GAGVSQSPRYKVAKRGQDVALRCDPISGHVSLFWYQQALGQGPEFLTYFQNEAQLDKSGLPSDRFFAERPEGSVSTLKIQRTQQEDSAVYLCASSLGVLAGFSYEQYFGPGTRLTVT.

The genes are TRBV30 and TRBJ2-2; TRBD1 matches at 8 bases. V dropped 0 bases and J dropped 7; count of bases not matched to a gene: 4. This CDR3 is 14 amino acids long. Germline-derived CDR1 and CDR2 are GTSNPN and SVGIG (reference sequence). Here the CDR3 reads CAWSVRTGYGELFF. Here the CDR3 DNA reads TGTGCCTGGAGTGTGAGGACAGGGTACGGGGAGCTGTTTTTT.

This chain links TRBV19 with TRBJ2-5; 8 bases map to TRBD2. V shed 7 bases, J shed 2 bases, and the junction held 6 bases outside the gene matches. Germline V gives CDR1 LNHDA, CDR2 SQIVND (reference sequence). CDR3 size: 14 residues. CDR3 DNA sequence: TGTGCCAGTACGAGCGGGGGATATCAAGAGACCCAGTACTTC. Its protein product is CASTSGGYQETQYF. Drawing the rest from reference TRBV19 and TRBJ2-5, the complete variable domain is DGGITQSPKYLFRKEGQNVTLSCEQNLNHDAMYWYRQDPGQGLRLIYYSQIVNDFQKGDIAEGYSVSREKKESFPLTVTSAQKNPTAFYLCASTSGGYQETQYFGPGTRLLVL.

This clone has a single count. A far bigger clonotype differs at one base, so this is likely a read error. This CDR3 is also generated by other DNA sequences in the sample. J is TRBJ2-7 and V is TRBV7-9; D unclear. Germline CDR1 SEHNR, CDR2 FQNEAQ (reference sequence). This CDR3 contains 11 residues. Trimming left V 6 bases short and J 1 base short, with 4 bases between. The CDR3 region is CASSFSYEQYF. The CDR3 DNA follows: TGTGCCAGCAGTTTTTCCTACGAGCAGTACTTC.

CDR3 amino acids: CASSLFGGARDTEAFF. The CDR3 coding sequence is TGTGCCAGCAGTTTATTTGGGGGGGCTCGGGACACTGAAGCTTTCTTT. This chain links TRBV28 with TRBJ1-1; maybe TRBD1 (6 bases). The CDR3 is made up of 16 amino acids. V was pared by 1 base and J by 3 bases, with 15 bases between. CDR1 is MDHEN, CDR2 SYDVKM, per germline.

The CDR3 protein is CASSVLGLSYGYTF. The CDR3 bases are TGTGCCAGCAGCGTTTTAGGGTTGAGCTATGGCTACACCTTC. V usage is TRBV9 and J usage is TRBJ1-2; D not certain. This CDR3 region has 14 residues. V lost 2 bases and J lost 4, with 12 bases in between. Looked up from germline, CDR1 is SGDLS and CDR2 is YYNGEE.

The J gene is TRBJ2-7, the V gene TRBV6-1, with 7 positions matching TRBD1. Germline loops: CDR1 MNHNS, CDR2 SASEGT. This CDR3 spans 13 amino acids. The V segment lost 6 bases and the J segment 2 bases; nucleotides outside the gene matches: 4. This CDR3 reads CASRPGQTYEQYF. The CDR3 DNA reads TGTGCCAGCAGACCGGGACAGACCTACGAGCAGTACTTC.

In its sample, this clone was seen a few times. J is TRBJ1-2 and V is TRBV28; tentatively, D is TRBD1 (5 bases). This CDR3 contains 13 residues. V was clipped by 11 bases and J by 5 bases, with 18 bases between them. CDR1 and CDR2 from the germline V gene are MDHEN and SYDVKM. This CDR3 is CAGLDSRLYGYTF. CDR3 nucleotide sequence: TGTGCCGGGTTAGACAGCCGACTATATGGCTACACCTTC.

The chain combines TRBV7-2 with TRBJ1-5; D may be TRBD1 (6 bases). The CDR3 runs to 15 residues. Trimming took 0 bases from V and 5 from J, leaving 11 bases between them. The germline V gene has CDR1 SGHTA and CDR2 FQGNSA. The CDR3 loop reads CASSLAGGRDQPQHF. The CDR3, as DNA: TGTGCCAGCAGCTTAGCGGGGGGGCGGGATCAGCCCCAGCATTTT.